Sequencing of this TCR beta chain was carried out in a study of cytomegalovirus exposure and HLA in healthy donors. Points from the study as a whole: Relative to the approximately 700-donor mean, N-insertions were reportedly fewer in an Asian-associated ancestry cluster in a later analysis. Some TCR beta chains (164 of them) were listed as cytomegalovirus-associated.

The germline V and J ends were trimmed by 0 bases and 8 bases, with 10 bases remaining between them. CDR3 size: 13 residues. Per the germline V gene, CDR1 is MNHEY and CDR2 is SVGAGI. This clone was seen a handful of times. Its antigen is not identified. The PCR was carried out with 60 Vbeta primers and 13 Jbeta primers. TCRdb keeps only in-frame clones here, not all; method: immunoSEQ multiplex PCR. This sample carries tens of thousands of clones, around 68% of them seen once, and the ten largest clones take about 10%. Sequencing was carried out using PBMCs. The chain joins TRBV6-5 to TRBJ1-2; no clear D. The sequence came from a woman aged 25 to 39 in good health and CMV-seronegative. CDR3 sequence: CASSYSGSEGYTF. CDR3 bases: TGTGCCAGCAGTTACTCGGGGAGTGAGGGCTACACCTTC.